A single sample gave rise to the 9 T cell receptor beta chains below, sequenced in a study of cytomegalovirus exposure and HLA in healthy donors. Primers: 60 Vbeta forward and 13 Jbeta reverse. Generated by immunoSEQ multiplex PCR, the TCRdb table keeps only in-frame clones and is missing some. The sample holds some 150,000 clones, around 80% seen once. Sequencing was done on a sample of PBMCs. These receptors came from a young man in good health and CMV-seropositive.

The table lists this clone with a few counts. This chain uses TRBV5-1 with TRBJ2-3; the D gene is possibly TRBD2 (5 bases). CDR1 and CDR2 from the germline V gene are SGHRS and YFSETQ. The CDR3 sequence is 14 residues long. Deletions cut 2 bases from V and 4 bases from J, with 11 bases between. Here the CDR3 DNA reads TGCGCCAGCAGCTTAGGACTTTCCCCAGATACGCAGTATTTT. Translated: CASSLGLSPDTQYF.

The chain links TRBV7-3 to TRBJ2-2, with D uncertain. The CDR3 consists of 13 residues. Germline V gives CDR1 SGHTA, CDR2 FQGTGA. The V end was cut by 3 bases, the J end by 3 bases, with 5 bases between. Here the CDR3 DNA reads TGTGCCAGCAGCTTGGCAGACACCGGGGAGCTGTTTTTT. It specifies CASSLADTGELFF.

This chain joins TRBV6-6 and TRBJ2-2, with TRBD1 matching 9 bases. Germline CDR1 and CDR2: MNHNY and SVGAGI (reference sequence). CDR3 length: 14 residues. V lost 6 bases to trimming and J lost 4 bases; unmatched junction nucleotides: 3. The CDR3: CASRDRGGTGELFF. The CDR3 region has the DNA TGTGCCAGCAGGGACAGGGGTGGCACCGGGGAGCTGTTTTTT.

This clone was observed a single time. This chain connects TRBV4-3 to TRBJ1-6; D not certain. CDR3 length equals 18 residues. CDR1 and CDR2 (germline): LGHNA, YSLEER. V was shortened by 0 bases and J by 6 bases, with 18 bases between the two germline ends. Here the CDR3 reads CASSQEVSNSVRNSPLHF. Here the CDR3 DNA reads TGCGCCAGCAGCCAAGAAGTCTCCAACTCGGTTCGTAATTCACCCCTCCACTTT.

The rearrangement uses TRBV11-3 and TRBJ2-3, with 8 bases aligning to TRBD2. J was trimmed by 6 bases and V by 5 bases; bases with no gene match: 10. Germline-derived CDR1 and CDR2 are SGHNT and YENEEA. This CDR3 comprises 15 residues. CDR3 sequence: CASSRAGGKWDTQYF. The CDR3 DNA sequence: TGTGCCAGCAGCCGGGCGGGAGGAAAATGGGATACGCAGTATTTT. The whole variable domain, remainder taken from reference TRBV11-3 and TRBJ2-3, is EAGVVQSPRYKIIEKKQPVAFWCNPISGHNTLYWYLQNLGQGPELLIRYENEEAVDDSQLPKDRFSAERLKGVDSTLKIQPAELGDSAVYLCASSRAGGKWDTQYFGPGTRLTVL.

V gene TRBV10-3 combines with J gene TRBJ2-7; 10 bases agree with TRBD1. The trim removed 4 bases at V and 0 bases at J, leaving 6 bases unmatched. The germline V gene encodes CDR1 ENHRY and CDR2 SYGVKD. CDR3 size: 16 residues. DNA for the CDR3: TGTGCCATCAGTGCACCGGACAGGGGGAACTCCTACGAGCAGTACTTC. It translates to CAISAPDRGNSYEQYF.

The chain joins TRBV5-6 to TRBJ2-6, with D possibly matching TRBD1 (6 bases). CDR3 length equals 15 residues. Germline lookup yields CDR1 SGHDT and CDR2 YYEEEE. Trimming removed 0 bases from V and 12 bases from J, with 16 bases in between. CDR3 amino acids: CASSLGLTGNLVLTF. The CDR3 DNA sequence: TGTGCCAGCAGCTTGGGCCTCACAGGGAACCTCGTCCTGACTTTC.

This rearrangement joins TRBV11-2 to TRBJ1-2; 7 bases line up with TRBD1. Germline V gene sequence: CDR1 SGHAT, CDR2 FQNNGV. This CDR3 is built from 16 residues. V trimming: 6 bases; J trimming: 5 bases; junction bases outside the gene matches: 15. CDR3 sequence reads: CASSLEGATGPYGYTF. Written as DNA, the CDR3 is TGTGCCAGCAGTCTCGAGGGCGCGACAGGGCCATATGGCTACACCTTC.

This chain uses TRBV2 with TRBJ2-7; perhaps TRBD2 as D (5 bases). Germline CDR1 is SNHLY and CDR2 is FYNNEI. The CDR3 is 15 residues long. V dropped 6 bases and J dropped 4 bases, with 19 bases sitting between them. CDR3 amino acids: CASSEGLNRKYEQYF. For the CDR3, the DNA is TGTGCCAGCAGCGAGGGATTGAACAGAAAATACGAGCAGTACTTC.